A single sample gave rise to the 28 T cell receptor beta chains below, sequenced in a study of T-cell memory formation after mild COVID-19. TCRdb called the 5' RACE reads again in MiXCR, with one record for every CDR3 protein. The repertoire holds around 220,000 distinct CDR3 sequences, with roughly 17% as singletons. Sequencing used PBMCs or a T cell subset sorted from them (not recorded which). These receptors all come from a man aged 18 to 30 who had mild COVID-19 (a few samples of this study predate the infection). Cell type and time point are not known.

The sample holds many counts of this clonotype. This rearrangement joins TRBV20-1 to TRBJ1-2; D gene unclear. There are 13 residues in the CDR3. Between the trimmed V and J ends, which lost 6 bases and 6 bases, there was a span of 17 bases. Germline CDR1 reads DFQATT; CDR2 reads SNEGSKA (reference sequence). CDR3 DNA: TGCAGTGCCCTGATGGGGAGGACGGATGGCTACACCTTC. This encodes CSALMGRTDGYTF.

The CDR3 loop is CASSQFRDSTDTQYF. DNA for the CDR3: TGTGCCAGCAGCCAATTCCGGGACTCCACAGATACGCAGTATTTT. This chain uses TRBV3-1 with TRBJ2-3; tentative D call: TRBD2 (6 bases). Trimming cost V 2 bases and J 2 bases, with 11 bases left between them. The CDR3 length is 15 residues. In germline, CDR1 is LGHDT, CDR2 YNNKEL (reference sequence).

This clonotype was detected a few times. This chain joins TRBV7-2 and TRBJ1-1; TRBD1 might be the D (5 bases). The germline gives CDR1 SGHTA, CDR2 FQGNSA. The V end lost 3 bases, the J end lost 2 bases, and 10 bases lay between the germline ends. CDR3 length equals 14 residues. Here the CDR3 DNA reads TGTGCCAGCAGCTTGTTGACAGCAAACACTGAAGCTTTCTTT. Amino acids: CASSLLTANTEAFF.

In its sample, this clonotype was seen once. The chain's CDR3 is CATSSLYPRRDRQWNEQFF. DNA for the CDR3: TGTGCCACCAGCAGTCTTTATCCCCGACGAGACAGGCAGTGGAATGAGCAGTTCTTC. This sequence joins TRBV15 and TRBJ2-1, with TRBD1 as a possible D gene (6 bases). This CDR3 has 19 amino acids. V gave up 3 bases and J gave up 7 bases, with 28 bases separating them. Germline CDR1 LNHNV, CDR2 YYDKDF (reference sequence).

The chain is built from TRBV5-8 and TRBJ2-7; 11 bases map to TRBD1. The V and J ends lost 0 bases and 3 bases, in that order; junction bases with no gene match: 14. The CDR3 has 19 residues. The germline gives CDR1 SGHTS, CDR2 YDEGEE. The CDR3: CASSLEFGRTGGAFYEQYF. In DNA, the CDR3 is TGTGCCAGCAGCTTGGAATTTGGGAGGACAGGGGGCGCTTTCTACGAGCAGTACTTC.

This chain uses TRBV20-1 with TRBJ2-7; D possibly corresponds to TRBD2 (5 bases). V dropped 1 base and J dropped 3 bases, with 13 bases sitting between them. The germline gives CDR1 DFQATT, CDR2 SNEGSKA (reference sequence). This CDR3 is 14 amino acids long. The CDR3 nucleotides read TGCAGTGCTAGAGCGGGAAAGGACGGCTACGAGCAGTACTTC. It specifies CSARAGKDGYEQYF.

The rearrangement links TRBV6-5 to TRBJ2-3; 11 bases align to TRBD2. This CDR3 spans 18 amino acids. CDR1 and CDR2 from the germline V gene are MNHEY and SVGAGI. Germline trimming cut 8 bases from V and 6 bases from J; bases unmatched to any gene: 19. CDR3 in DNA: TGTGCCAGCCGCTTAGCGGGGGGGCCTTTAAGTTCCACCGATACGCAGTATTTT. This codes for CASRLAGGPLSSTDTQYF.

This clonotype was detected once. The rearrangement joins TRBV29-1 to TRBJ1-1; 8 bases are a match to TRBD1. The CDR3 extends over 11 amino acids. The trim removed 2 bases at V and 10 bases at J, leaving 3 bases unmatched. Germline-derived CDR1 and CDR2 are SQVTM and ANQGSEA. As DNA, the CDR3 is TGCAGCGTTGAACGGACAGGGAGAGCTTTCTTT. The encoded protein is CSVERTGRAFF.

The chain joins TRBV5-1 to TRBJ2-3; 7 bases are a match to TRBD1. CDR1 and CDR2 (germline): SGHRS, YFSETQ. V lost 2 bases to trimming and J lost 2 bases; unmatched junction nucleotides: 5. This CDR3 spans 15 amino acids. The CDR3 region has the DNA TGCGCCAGCAGCTTAACCGGGACAGTCACAGATACGCAGTATTTT. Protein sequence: CASSLTGTVTDTQYF.

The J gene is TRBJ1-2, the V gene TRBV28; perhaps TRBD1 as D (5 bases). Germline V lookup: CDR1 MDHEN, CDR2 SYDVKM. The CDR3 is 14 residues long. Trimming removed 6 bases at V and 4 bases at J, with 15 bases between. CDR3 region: CASSYPQGFYGYTF. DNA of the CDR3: TGTGCCAGCAGCTACCCCCAGGGCTTCTATGGCTACACCTTC.

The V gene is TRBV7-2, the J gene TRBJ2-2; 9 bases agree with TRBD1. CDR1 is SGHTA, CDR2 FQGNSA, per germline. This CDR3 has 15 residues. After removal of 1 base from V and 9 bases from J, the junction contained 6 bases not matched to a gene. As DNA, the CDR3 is TGTGCCAGCAGCTTAGGGCTGGGACAGGGACGGGAGCTGTTTTTT. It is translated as CASSLGLGQGRELFF.

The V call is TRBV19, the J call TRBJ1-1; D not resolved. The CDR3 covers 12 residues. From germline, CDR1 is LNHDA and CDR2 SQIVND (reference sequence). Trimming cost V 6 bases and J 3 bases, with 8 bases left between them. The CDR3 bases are TGTGCCAGTAGAGATCGGGACACTGAAGCTTTCTTT. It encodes CASRDRDTEAFF.

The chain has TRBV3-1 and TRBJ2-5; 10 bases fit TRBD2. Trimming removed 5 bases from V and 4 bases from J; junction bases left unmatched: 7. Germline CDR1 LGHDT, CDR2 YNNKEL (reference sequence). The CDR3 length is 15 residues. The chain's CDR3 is CASSSSGGAVETQYF. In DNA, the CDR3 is TGTGCCAGCAGCAGCAGCGGGGGGGCCGTAGAGACCCAGTACTTC.

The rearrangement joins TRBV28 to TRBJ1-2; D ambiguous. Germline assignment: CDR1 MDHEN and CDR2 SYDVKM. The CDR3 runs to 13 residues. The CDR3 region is CGTAIGEGYGYTF. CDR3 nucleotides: TGTGGCACGGCGATCGGGGAAGGCTATGGCTACACCTTC.

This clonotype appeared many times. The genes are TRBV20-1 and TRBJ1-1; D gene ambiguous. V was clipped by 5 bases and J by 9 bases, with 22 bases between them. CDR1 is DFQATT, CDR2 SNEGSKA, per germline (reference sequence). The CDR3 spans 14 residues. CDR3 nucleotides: TGCAGTGCTGAAGCTAAGAACCGCCCATCTCAAGCTTTCTTT. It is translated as CSAEAKNRPSQAFF.

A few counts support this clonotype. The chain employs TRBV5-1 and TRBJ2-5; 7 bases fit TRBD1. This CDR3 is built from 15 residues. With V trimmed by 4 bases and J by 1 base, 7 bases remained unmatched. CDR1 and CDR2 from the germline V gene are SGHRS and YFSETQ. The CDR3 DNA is TGCGCCAGCAGCCGACAACAGGGGTCCCAAGAGACCCAGTACTTC. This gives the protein CASSRQQGSQETQYF.

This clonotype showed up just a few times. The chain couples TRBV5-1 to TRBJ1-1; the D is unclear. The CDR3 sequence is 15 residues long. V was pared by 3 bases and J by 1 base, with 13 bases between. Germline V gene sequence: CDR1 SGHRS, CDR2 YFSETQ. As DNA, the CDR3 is TGCGCCAGCAGCTGGCGCGGTGGACCGAACACTGAAGCTTTCTTT. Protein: CASSWRGGPNTEAFF.

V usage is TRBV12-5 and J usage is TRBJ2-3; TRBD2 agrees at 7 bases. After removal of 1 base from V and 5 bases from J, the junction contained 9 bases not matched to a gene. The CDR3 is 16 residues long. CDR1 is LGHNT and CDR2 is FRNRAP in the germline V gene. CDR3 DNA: TGTGCTAGTGGTTTGGGGGCTAGCGGCAATGGAGATACGCAGTATTTT. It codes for CASGLGASGNGDTQYF.

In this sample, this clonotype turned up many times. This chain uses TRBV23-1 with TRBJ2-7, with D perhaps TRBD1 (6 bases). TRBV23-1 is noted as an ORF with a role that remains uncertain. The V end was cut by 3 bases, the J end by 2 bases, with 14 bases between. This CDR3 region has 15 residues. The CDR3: CASSHWSDSAYEQYF. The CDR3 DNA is TGCGCCAGCAGTCACTGGTCGGACAGCGCCTACGAGCAGTACTTC.

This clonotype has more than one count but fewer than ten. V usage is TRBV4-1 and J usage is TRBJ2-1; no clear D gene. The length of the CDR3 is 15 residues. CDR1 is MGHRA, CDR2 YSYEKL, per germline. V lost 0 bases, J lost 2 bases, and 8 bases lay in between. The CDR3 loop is CASSQDLTAYNEQFF. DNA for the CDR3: TGCGCCAGCAGCCAAGATTTAACAGCCTACAATGAGCAGTTCTTC.

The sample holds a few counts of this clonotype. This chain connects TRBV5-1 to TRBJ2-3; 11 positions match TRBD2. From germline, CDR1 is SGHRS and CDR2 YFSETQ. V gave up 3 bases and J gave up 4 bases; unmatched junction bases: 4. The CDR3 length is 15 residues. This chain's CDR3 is CASSSGLADADTQYF. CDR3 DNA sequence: TGCGCCAGCAGCTCGGGACTAGCGGATGCAGATACGCAGTATTTT.

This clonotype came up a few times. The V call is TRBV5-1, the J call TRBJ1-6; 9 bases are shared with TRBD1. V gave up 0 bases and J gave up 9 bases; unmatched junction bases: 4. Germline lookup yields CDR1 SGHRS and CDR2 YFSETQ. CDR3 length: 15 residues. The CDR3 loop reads CASSLGGTGRSPLHF. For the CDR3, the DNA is TGCGCCAGCAGCTTGGGAGGGACAGGGCGTTCACCCCTCCACTTT.

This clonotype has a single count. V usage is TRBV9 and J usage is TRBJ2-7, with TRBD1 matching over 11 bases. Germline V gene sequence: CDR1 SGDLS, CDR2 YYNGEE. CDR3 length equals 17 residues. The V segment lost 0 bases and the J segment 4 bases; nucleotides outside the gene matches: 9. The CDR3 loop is CASSVETDRGLRYEQYV. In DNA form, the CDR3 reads TGTGCCAGCAGCGTAGAAACGGACAGGGGGCTAAGGTACGAGCAGTACGTC.

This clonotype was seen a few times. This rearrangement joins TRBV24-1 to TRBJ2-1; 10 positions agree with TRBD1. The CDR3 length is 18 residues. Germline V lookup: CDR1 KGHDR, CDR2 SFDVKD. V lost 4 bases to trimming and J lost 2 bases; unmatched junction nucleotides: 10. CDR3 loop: CATSDRTPGTGAYNEQFF. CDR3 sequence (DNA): TGTGCCACCAGTGACCGAACTCCCGGGACAGGGGCCTACAATGAGCAGTTCTTC.

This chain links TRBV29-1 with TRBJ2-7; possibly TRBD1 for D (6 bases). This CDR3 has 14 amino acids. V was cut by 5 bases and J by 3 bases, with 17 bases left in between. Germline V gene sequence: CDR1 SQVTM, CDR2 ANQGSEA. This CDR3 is CSVLGAPGNYEQYF. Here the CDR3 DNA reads TGCAGCGTTTTGGGGGCTCCGGGGAACTACGAGCAGTACTTC.

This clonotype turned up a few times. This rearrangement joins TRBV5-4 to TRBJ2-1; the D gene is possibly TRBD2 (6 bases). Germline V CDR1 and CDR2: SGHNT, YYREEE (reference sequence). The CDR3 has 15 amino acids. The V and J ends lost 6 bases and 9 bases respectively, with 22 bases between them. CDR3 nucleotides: TGTGCCAGCAACTCCGGGCGGGGCAGTAACACTGAGCAGTTCTTC. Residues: CASNSGRGSNTEQFF.

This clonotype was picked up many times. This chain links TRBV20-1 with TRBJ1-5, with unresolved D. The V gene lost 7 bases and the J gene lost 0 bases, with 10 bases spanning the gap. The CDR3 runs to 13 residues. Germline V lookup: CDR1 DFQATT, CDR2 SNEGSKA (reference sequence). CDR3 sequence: CSVSPGSNQPQHF. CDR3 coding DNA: TGCAGTGTATCCCCGGGTAGCAATCAGCCCCAGCATTTT.

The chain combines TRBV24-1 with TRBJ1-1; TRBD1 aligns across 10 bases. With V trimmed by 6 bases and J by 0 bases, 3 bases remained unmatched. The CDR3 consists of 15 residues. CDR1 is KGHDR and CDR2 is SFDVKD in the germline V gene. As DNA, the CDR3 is TGTGCCACCAGTCCCGGGACAGGGGTGAACACTGAAGCTTTCTTT. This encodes CATSPGTGVNTEAFF.